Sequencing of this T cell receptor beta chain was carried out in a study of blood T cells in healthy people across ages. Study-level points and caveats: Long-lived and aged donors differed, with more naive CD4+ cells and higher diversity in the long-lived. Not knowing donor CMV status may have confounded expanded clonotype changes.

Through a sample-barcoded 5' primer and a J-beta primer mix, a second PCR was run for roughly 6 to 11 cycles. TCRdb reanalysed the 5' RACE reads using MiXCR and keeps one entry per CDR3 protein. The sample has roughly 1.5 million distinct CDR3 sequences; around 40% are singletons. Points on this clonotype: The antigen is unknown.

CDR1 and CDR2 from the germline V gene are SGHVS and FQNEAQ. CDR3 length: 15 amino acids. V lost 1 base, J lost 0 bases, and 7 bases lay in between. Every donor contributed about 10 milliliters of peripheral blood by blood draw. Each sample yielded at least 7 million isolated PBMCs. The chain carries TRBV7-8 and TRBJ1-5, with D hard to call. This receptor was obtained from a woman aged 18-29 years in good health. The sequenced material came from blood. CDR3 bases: TGTGCCAGCAGCTTAGAACACATTAGCAATCAGCCCCAGCATTTT. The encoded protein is CASSLEHISNQPQHF.